The T cell receptor beta chain described here comes from a study of T cells in Graves' hyperthyroidism and ophthalmopathy. Turning to the study itself: Before treatment of any kind, peripheral blood was taken at initial diagnosis.

Together with thyroid ultrasound, orbital computed tomography, serum thyroxine and TRAb, clinical symptoms were used for diagnoses. On this clonotype: A junction boundary mismatches the germline segment, possibly from a read error.

It was RNA transcripts that yielded the amplified TCR beta CDR3 regions. HTBI primers were employed in a first-round RT-PCR of the TCR CDR3. TCRdb called the multiplex PCR reads again in MiXCR, with one record for every CDR3 protein. The sample gives a few hundred thousand distinct CDR3 sequences, around 16% of which show up once; around 7.8% is in the top ten. The TCR sequence derives from a woman in her 30s with Graves' hyperthyroidism. The sequencing sample was made of blood.

DNA for the CDR3: TGTGCCAGCAGTCCGGGGCGGTTTGGAACCGGGAAGCTGTTTTTT. Translating gives CASSPGRFGTGKLFF. The chain is built from TRBV6-1 and TRBJ2-2; D could derive from TRBD1 or TRBD2 (5 bases each). Germline assignment: CDR1 MNHNS and CDR2 SASEGT. This CDR3 has 15 amino acids.